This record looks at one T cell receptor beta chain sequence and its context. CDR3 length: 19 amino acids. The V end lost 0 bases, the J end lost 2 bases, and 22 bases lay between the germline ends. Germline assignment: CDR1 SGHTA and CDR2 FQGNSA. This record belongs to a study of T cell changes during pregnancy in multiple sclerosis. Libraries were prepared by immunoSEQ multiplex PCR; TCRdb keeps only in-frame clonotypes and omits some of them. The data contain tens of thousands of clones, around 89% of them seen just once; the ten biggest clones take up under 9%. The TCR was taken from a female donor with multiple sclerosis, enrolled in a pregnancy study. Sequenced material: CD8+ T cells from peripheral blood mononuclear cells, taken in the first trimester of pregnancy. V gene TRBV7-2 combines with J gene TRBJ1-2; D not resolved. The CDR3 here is CASSLAILARVRGNYGYTF. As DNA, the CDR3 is TGTGCCAGCAGCTTAGCGATATTAGCACGGGTGCGAGGGAACTATGGCTACACCTTC.